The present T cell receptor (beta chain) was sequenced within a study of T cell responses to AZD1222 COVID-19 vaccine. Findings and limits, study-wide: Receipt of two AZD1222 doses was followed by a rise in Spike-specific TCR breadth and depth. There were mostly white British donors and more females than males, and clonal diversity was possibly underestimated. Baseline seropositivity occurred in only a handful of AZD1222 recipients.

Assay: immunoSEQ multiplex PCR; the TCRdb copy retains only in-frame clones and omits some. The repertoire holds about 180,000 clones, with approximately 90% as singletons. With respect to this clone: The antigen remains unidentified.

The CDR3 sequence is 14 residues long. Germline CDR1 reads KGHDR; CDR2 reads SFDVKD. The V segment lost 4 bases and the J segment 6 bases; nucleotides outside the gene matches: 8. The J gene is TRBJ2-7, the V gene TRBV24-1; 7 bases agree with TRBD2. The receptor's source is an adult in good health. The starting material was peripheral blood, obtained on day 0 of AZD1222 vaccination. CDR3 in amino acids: CATSESPGRGEQYF. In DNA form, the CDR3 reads TGTGCCACCAGTGAGTCCCCAGGGAGGGGCGAGCAGTACTTC.